This is a list of T cell receptor beta chains from one sample in a study of blood T cell repertoires in COVID-19. Profiling relied on immunoSEQ multiplex PCR, and the TCRdb table lists in-frame clones only, not all of them. The sample lists roughly 230,000 clones, roughly 84% occurring once. Sequencing was carried out using PBMCs or T cells enriched from blood (not recorded which). The receptor set was obtained from a man in his fifties or sixties who had recovered from COVID-19. The CDR3 runs from the conserved cysteine through the conserved F or W. A D gene is named only where the DNA matches it firmly. Only part of the rows carry a size: once, few, many, or a class if the clone is expanded.

CDR3aa	CDR3nt	abundance	v_gene	j_gene	d_gene
CASTPGGNTEAFF	TGCGCCAGCACGCCAGGGGGAAACACTGAAGCTTTCTTT	once	TRBV5-1	TRBJ1-1	TRBD1
CSASKMGEDLNQPQHF	TGCAGTGCTAGTAAGATGGGAGAGGACCTAAATCAGCCCCAGCATTTT	NA	TRBV20-1	TRBJ1-5	NA
CASQREVASGNTIYF	TGTGCCAGCCAAAGGGAGGTCGCATCTGGAAACACCATATATTTT	few	TRBV2	TRBJ1-3	NA
CAISQTGGTGNTIYF	TGTGCCATCAGTCAGACAGGGGGCACTGGAAACACCATATATTTT	NA	TRBV10-3	TRBJ1-3	TRBD1
CASSPNYQGVEQFF	TGTGCCAGCAGCCCCAACTATCAGGGCGTTGAGCAGTTCTTC	NA	TRBV14	TRBJ2-1	NA
CASSVGGLNYEQYF	TGTGCCAGCAGCGTAGGAGGTTTAAACTACGAGCAGTACTTC	NA	TRBV9	TRBJ2-7	NA
CASSADRGGTEAFF	TGTGCCAGTAGTGCAGACAGGGGTGGGACTGAAGCTTTCTTT	NA	TRBV19	TRBJ1-1	TRBD1
CASNLRQGGYEQYF	TGTGCCAGCAATCTTCGACAGGGTGGCTACGAGCAGTACTTC	NA	TRBV28	TRBJ2-7	TRBD1
CASSTTSGIYEQYF	TGTGCCAGCAGCACGACTAGCGGGATTTACGAGCAGTACTTC	NA	TRBV11-3	TRBJ2-7	TRBD2
CAISGQRDEQFF	TGTGCCATCAGTGGCCAGCGGGATGAGCAGTTCTTC	NA	TRBV10-3	TRBJ2-1	NA
CASSLNRGWVLGNQPQHF	TGTGCCAGCAGTTTGAACAGGGGATGGGTATTGGGCAATCAGCCCCAGCATTTT	NA	TRBV28	TRBJ1-5	TRBD1
CASSVGWGGDTEAFF	TGTGCCAGCAGCGTAGGGTGGGGAGGGGACACTGAAGCTTTCTTT	NA	TRBV9	TRBJ1-1	NA
CSASWGGEGTEAFF	TGCAGTGCTAGTTGGGGAGGGGAAGGCACTGAAGCTTTCTTT	NA	TRBV20-1	TRBJ1-1	NA
CASSLGGQTSYEQYF	TGTGCCAGCAGCTTAGGGGGACAGACCTCCTACGAGCAGTACTTC	once	TRBV7-8	TRBJ2-7	TRBD1
CASSSSGSGGRYNGYTF	TGTGCCAGCTCATCCTCAGGGAGCGGGGGGCGTTATAATGGCTACACCTTC	NA	TRBV18	TRBJ1-2	NA
CASSLGGENSPLHF	TGCGCCAGCAGCTTAGGGGGAGAGAATTCACCCCTCCACTTT	NA	TRBV5-1	TRBJ1-6	NA
CATSDLDNAYGYTF	TGTGCCACCAGTGATCTGGACAACGCGTATGGCTACACCTTC	NA	TRBV24-1	TRBJ1-2	NA
CASRDRGRLYGYTF	TGTGCCAGCCGGGACAGGGGGCGCCTCTATGGCTACACCTTC	NA	TRBV6-5	TRBJ1-2	TRBD1
CASSSPQRVGAFF	TGTGCCAGCAGTTCACCGCAGAGGGTGGGAGCTTTCTTT	NA	TRBV12-3/TRBV12-4	TRBJ1-1	NA
CASRQESYEQYF	TGTGCCAGCAGACAGGAGTCCTACGAGCAGTACTTC	NA	TRBV2	TRBJ2-7	NA
CAWSAGTAYGYTF	TGTGCCTGGAGTGCAGGGACAGCCTATGGCTACACCTTC	NA	TRBV30	TRBJ1-2	TRBD1
CASSRASGSYGGSNQPQHF	TGTGCCAGCTCACGCGCTTCAGGGTCGTATGGTGGAAGCAATCAGCCCCAGCATTTT	NA	TRBV18	TRBJ1-5	NA
CASTGESYNEQFF	TGTGCCAGCACAGGGGAATCCTACAATGAGCAGTTCTTC	NA	TRBV6-5	TRBJ2-1	NA
CASSPWTSGSNEQFF	TGTGCCAGCAGCCCATGGACTAGCGGGAGTAATGAGCAGTTCTTC	NA	TRBV5-4	TRBJ2-1	TRBD2